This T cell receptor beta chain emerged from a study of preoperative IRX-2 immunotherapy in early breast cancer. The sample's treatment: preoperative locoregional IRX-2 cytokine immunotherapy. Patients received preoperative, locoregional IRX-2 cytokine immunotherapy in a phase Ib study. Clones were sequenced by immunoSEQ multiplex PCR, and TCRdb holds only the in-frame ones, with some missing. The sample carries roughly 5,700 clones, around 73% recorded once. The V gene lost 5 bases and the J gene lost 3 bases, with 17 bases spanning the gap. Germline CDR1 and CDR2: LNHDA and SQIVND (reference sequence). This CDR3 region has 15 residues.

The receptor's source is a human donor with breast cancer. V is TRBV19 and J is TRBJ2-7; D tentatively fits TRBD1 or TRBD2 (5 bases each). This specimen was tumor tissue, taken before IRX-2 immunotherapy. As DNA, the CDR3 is TGTGCCAGTAGTTCGGGACGAGGGCCCTTCTACGAGCAGTACTTC. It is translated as CASSSGRGPFYEQYF. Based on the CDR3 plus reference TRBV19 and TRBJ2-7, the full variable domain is DGGITQSPKYLFRKEGQNVTLSCEQNLNHDAMYWYRQDPGQGLRLIYYSQIVNDFQKGDIAEGYSVSREKKESFPLTVTSAQKNPTAFYLCASSSGRGPFYEQYFGPGTRLTVT.